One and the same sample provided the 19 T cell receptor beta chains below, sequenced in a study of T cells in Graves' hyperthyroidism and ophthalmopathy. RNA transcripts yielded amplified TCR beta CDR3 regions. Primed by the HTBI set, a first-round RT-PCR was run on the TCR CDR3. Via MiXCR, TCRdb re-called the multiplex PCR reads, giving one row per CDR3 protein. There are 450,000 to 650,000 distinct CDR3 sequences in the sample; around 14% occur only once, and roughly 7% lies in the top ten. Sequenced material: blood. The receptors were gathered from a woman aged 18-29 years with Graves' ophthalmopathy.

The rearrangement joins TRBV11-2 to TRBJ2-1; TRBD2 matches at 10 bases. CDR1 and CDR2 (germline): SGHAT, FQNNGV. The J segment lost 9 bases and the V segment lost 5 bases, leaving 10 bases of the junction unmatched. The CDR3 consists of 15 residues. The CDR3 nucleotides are TGTGCCAGCAGCCTAGCGGGAGAGGGTTGGGGTGAGCAGTTCTTC. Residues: CASSLAGEGWGEQFF.

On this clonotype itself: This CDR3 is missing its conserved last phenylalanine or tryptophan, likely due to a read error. CDR3 sequence: CASSPGTRRYNEQFL. DNA for the CDR3: TGCGCCAGCAGCCCCGGGACTAGGCGCTACAATGAGCAGTTCCTC. The chain uses TRBV5-1 and TRBJ2-1; 8 nucleotides align to TRBD2. Germline CDR1 SGHRS, CDR2 YFSETQ. The CDR3 covers 15 residues. After removal of 4 bases from V and 3 bases from J, the junction contained 6 bases not matched to a gene.

The CDR3: CSARLNGRAFPETQYF. The CDR3, as DNA: TGCAGTGCTAGATTGAACGGGAGGGCCTTCCCAGAGACCCAGTACTTC. This rearrangement joins TRBV20-1 to TRBJ2-5, with 8 bases fitting TRBD2. Losses at the gene ends were 2 bases for V and 4 bases for J; bases not matched to a gene: 12. This CDR3 spans 16 amino acids. The germline V gene encodes CDR1 DFQATT and CDR2 SNEGSKA (reference sequence).

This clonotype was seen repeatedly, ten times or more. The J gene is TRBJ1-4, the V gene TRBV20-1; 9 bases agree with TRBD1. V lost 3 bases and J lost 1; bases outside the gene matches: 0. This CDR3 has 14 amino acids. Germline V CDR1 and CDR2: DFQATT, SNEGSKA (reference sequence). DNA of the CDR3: TGCAGTGCTAGGGGACAGGGAACTAATGAAAAACTGTTTTTT. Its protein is CSARGQGTNEKLFF.

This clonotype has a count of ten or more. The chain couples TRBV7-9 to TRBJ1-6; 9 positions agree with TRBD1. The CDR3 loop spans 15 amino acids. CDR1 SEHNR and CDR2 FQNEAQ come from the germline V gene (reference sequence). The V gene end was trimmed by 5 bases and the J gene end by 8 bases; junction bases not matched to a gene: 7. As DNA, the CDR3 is TGTGCCAGCAGCCTGACAGGGGGAGCTCATTCACCCCTCCACTTT. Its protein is CASSLTGGAHSPLHF.

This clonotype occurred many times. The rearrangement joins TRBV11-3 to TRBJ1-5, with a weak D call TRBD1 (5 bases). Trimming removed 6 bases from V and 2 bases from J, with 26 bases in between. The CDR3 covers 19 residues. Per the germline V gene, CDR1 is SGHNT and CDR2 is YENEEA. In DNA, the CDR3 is TGTGCCAGCAGGCTACCGGGACCCCAAATATCAGCCGGCAATCAGCCCCAGCATTTT. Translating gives CASRLPGPQISAGNQPQHF.

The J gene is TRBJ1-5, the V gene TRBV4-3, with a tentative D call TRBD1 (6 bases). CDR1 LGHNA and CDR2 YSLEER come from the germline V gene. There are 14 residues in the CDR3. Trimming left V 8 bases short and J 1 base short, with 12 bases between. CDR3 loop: CASRRTASNQPQHF. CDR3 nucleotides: TGCGCCAGCCGCCGGACAGCGAGCAATCAGCCCCAGCATTTT.

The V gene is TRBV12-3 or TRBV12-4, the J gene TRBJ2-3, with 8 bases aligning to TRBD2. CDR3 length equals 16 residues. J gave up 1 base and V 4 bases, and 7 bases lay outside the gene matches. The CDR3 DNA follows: TGTGCCAGCAGTTCGGGAGGGTATGCCGGCACAGATACGCAGTATTTT. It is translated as CASSSGGYAGTDTQYF.

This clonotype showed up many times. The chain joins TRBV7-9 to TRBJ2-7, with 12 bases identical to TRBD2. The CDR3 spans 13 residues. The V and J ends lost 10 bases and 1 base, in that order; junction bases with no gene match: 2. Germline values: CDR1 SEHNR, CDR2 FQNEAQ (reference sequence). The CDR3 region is CAILAGGSYEQYF. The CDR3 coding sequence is TGTGCCATCCTAGCGGGAGGGTCCTACGAGCAGTACTTC.

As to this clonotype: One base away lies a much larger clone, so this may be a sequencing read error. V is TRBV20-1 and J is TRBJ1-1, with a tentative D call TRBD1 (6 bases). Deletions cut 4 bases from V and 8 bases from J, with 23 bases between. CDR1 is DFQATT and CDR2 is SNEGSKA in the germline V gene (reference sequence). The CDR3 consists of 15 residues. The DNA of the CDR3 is TGCAGTGCTATAGATGTTATGCTAGGACAGAAAGAAGCTTTCTTT. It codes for CSAIDVMLGQKEAFF.

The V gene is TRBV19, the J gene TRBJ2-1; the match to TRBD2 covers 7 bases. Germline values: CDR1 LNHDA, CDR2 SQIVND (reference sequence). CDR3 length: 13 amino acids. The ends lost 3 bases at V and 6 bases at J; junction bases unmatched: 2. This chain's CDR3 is CASSMGGVNEQFF. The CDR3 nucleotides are TGTGCCAGTAGTATGGGAGGGGTCAATGAGCAGTTCTTC.

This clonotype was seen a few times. The DNA of the CDR3 is TGTGCCAGCAGCTTAGAAAGTAGCGGCAATCAGCCCCAGCATTTT. Its protein is CASSLESSGNQPQHF. The genes are TRBV7-8 and TRBJ1-5; no clear D gene. Trimming removed 1 base from V and 2 bases from J, with 9 bases in between. CDR3 length: 15 amino acids. Germline assignment: CDR1 SGHVS and CDR2 FQNEAQ. Filled out from reference TRBV7-8 and TRBJ1-5, the complete variable domain reads GAGVSQSPRYKVAKRGQDVALRCDPISGHVSLFWYQQALGQGPEFLTYFQNEAQLDKSGLPSDRFFAERPEGSVSTLKIQRTQQEDSAVYLCASSLESSGNQPQHFGDGTRLSIL.

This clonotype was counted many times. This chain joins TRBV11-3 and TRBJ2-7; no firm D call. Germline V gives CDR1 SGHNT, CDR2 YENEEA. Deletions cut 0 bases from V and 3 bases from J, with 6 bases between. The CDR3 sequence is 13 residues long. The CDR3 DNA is TGTGCCAGCAGCTTAGATAGATACTACGAGCAGTACTTC. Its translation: CASSLDRYYEQYF.

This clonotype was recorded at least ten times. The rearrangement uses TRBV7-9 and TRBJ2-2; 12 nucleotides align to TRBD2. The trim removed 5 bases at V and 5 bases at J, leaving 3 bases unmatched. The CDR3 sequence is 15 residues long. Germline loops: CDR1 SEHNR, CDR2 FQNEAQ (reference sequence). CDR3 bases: TGTGCCAGCAGCCGACTAGCGGGAGAGACCGGGGAGCTGTTTTTT. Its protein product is CASSRLAGETGELFF.

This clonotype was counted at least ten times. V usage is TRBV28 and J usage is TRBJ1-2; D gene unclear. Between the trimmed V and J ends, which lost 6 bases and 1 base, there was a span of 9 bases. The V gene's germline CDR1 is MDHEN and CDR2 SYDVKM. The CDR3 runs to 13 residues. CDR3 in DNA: TGTGCCAGCAGCGCCAGTTATAACTATGGCTACACCTTC. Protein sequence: CASSASYNYGYTF.

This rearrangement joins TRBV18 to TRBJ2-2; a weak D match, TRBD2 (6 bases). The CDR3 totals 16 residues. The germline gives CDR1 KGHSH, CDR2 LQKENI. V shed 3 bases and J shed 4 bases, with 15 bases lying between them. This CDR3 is CASSPSAAGGTGELFF. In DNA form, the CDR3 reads TGTGCCAGCTCACCCTCAGCAGCGGGCGGCACCGGGGAGCTGTTTTTT.

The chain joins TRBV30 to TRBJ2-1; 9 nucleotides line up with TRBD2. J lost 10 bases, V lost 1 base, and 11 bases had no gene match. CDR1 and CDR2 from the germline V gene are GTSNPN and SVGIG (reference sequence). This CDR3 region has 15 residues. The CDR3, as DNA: TGTGCCTGGAGTGCATTAGCGGGAGTGGGCGGGGAGCAGTTCTTC. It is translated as CAWSALAGVGGEQFF.

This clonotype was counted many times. The CDR3 loop is CASSQAETSFYEQYF. In DNA, the CDR3 is TGTGCCAGCAGCCAAGCGGAAACTAGCTTCTACGAGCAGTACTTC. The rearrangement joins TRBV3-1 to TRBJ2-7; weak D call: TRBD2 (6 bases). Trimming stripped 1 base from V and 3 bases from J, with 13 bases between. From germline, CDR1 is LGHDT and CDR2 YNNKEL (reference sequence). The CDR3 runs to 15 residues.

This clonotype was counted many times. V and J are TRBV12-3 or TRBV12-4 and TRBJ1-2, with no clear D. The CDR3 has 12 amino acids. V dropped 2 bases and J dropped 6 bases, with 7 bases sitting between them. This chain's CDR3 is CASSLSAHGYTF. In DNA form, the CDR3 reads TGTGCCAGCAGTTTATCAGCGCATGGCTACACCTTC.